The clone carrying this TCR beta chain was counted at least ten times. Its target is not known. MiXCR, applied by TCRdb to the PCR reads, yields one record per CDR3 protein. The repertoire has approximately 550,000 distinct CDR3 sequences, around 23% of them found once; the top ten carry around 0.8%. Naive CD8 library inputs spanned about 19,000 to 1,000,000 sorted cells and 10%, 30% or 50% RNA. Naive CD8 T cells were sorted as CD8+CD4-CCR7+CD45RA+. The data are from a study of molecular identifiers for immune sequencing clone quantification. Whole-study findings and limits: Clones that had above 20 RNA copies took up over 99% of effector molecules but under 1% in naive cells. Shared barcodes on identical TCR molecules could underestimate the sizes of highly expanded clones.

Germline assignment: CDR1 SEHNR and CDR2 FQNEAQ (reference sequence). The CDR3 covers 15 residues. With 2 bases clipped from V and 2 bases from J, the junction kept 6 bases outside the gene matches. Input material: naive CD8+ T cells from blood, with Jurkat cell RNA spiked in. Subset meaning: FACS-sorted CD8+CD4-CCR7+CD45RA+ naive T cells. The source of this sequence is a human donor in good health. Some libraries in this study had Jurkat cell RNA spiked in. V gene TRBV7-9 combines with J gene TRBJ2-7, with 7 positions matching TRBD1. CDR3 bases: TGTGCCAGCAGCTTATCGGGACAGAAGCCCTACGAGCAGTACTTC. The encoded protein is CASSLSGQKPYEQYF.